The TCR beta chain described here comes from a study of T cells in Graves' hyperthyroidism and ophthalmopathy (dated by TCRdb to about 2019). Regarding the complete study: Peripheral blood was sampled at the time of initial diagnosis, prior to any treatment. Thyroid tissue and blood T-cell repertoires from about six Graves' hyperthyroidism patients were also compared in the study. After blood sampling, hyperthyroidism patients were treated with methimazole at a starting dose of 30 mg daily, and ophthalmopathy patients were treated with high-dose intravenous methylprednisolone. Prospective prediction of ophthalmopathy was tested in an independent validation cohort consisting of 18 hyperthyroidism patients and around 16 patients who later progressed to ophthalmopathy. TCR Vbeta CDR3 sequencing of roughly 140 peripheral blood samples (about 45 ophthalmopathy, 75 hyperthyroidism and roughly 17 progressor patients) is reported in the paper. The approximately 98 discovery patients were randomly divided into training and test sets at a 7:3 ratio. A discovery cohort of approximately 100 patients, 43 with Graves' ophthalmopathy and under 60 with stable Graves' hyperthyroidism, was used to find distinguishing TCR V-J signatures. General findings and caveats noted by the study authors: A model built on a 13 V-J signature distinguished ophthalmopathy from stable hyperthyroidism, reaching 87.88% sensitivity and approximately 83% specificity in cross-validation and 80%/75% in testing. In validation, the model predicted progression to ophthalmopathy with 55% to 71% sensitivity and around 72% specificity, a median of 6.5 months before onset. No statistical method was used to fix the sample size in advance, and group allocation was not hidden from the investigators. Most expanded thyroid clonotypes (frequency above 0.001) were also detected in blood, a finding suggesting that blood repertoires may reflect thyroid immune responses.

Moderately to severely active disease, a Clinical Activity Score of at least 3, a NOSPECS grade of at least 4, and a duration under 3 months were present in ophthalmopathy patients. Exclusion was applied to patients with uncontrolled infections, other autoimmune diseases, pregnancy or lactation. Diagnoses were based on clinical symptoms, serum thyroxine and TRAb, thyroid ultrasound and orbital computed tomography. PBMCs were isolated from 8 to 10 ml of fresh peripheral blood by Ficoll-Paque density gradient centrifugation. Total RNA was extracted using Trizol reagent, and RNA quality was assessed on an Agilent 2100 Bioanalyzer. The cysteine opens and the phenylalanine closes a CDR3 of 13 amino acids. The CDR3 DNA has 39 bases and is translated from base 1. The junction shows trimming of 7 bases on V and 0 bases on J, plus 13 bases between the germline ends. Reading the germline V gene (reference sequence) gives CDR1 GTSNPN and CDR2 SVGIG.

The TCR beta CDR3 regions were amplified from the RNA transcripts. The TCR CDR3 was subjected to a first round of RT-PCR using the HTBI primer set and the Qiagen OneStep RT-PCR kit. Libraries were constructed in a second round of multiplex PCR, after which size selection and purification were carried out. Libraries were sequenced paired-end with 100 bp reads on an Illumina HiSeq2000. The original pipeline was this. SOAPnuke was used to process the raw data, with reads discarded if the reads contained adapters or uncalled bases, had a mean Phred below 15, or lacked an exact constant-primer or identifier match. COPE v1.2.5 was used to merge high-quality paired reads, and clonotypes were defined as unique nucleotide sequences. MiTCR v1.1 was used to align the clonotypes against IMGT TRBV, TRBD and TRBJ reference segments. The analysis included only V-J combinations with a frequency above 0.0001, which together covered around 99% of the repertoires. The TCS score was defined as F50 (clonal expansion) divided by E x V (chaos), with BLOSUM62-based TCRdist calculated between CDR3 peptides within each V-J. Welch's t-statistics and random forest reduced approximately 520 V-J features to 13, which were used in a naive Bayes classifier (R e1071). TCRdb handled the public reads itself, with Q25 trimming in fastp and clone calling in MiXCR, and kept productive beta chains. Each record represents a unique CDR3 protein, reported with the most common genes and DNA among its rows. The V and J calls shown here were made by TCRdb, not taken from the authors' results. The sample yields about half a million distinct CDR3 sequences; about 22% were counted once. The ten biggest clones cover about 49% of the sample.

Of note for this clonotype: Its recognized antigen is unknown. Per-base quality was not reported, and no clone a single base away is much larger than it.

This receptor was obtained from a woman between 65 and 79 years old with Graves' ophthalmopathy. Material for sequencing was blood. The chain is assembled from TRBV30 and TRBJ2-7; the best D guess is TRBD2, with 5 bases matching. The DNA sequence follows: TGTGCCTTATTAGCTGGAGGCTCCTACGAGCAGTACTTC. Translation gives CALLAGGSYEQYF. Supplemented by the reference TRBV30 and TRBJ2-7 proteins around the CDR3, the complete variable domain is SQTIHQWPATLVQPVGSPLSLECTVEGTSNPNLYWYRQAAGRGLQLLFYSVGIGQISSEVPQNLSASRPQDRQFILSSKKLLLSDSGFYLCALLAGGSYEQYFGPGTRLTVT.